A single sample is the source of the 5 T cell receptor beta chains below, sequenced in a study of OX40 agonist ivuxolimab in advanced cancers. The library was generated by the immunoSEQ multiplex PCR assay. Imported from immuneACCESS, the table was reduced by TCRdb to in-frame sequences with V and J called. These copies leave out some clones; in studies compared against another copy, an unresolved V gene accounts for under half, and the cause of the remainder is not known. The sample table shows about 79,000 clones, and about 85% are seen once. The ten largest clonotypes hold less than 4.5% of the sample. Here the sequenced sample was CD4+ or CD8+ T cells sorted from blood, taken in a trial of the OX40 agonist ivuxolimab. These receptors were collected from an adult with an advanced solid tumor such as melanoma, head and neck, liver or kidney cancer.

The V gene is TRBV18, the J gene TRBJ2-5; 7 bases line up with TRBD1. The length of the CDR3 is 17 residues. V was pared by 0 bases and J by 5 bases, with 12 bases of the junction left unmatched. Germline V CDR1 and CDR2: KGHSH, LQKENI. CDR3 protein: CASSPPEKGGRWETQYF. In DNA form, the CDR3 reads TGTGCCAGCTCACCACCCGAAAAAGGGGGCCGATGGGAGACCCAGTACTTC.

The rearrangement uses TRBV25-1 and TRBJ1-2; 10 bases are a match to TRBD1. The germline gives CDR1 MGHDK, CDR2 SYGVNS. With V trimmed by 1 base and J by 4 bases, 9 bases remained unmatched. The CDR3 consists of 17 residues. The CDR3 coding sequence is TGTGCCAGCAGTGAATTCGACAGGGGGCGTTCCCCCTATGGCTACACCTTC. It codes for CASSEFDRGRSPYGYTF.

This clone occurred a few times. V is TRBV7-9 and J is TRBJ1-2, with D perhaps matching TRBD1 (6 bases). This CDR3 is built from 14 residues. V was trimmed by 4 bases and J by 4 bases, leaving 13 bases between them. CDR1 is SEHNR, CDR2 FQNEAQ, per germline (reference sequence). In DNA form, the CDR3 reads TGTGCCAGCAGCTCGTCGACAGGATCCTATGGCTACACCTTC. This translates into CASSSSTGSYGYTF.

The chain joins TRBV7-6 to TRBJ1-1, with D unclear. The CDR3 totals 14 residues. In germline, CDR1 is SGHVS, CDR2 FNYEAQ. The V gene lost 3 bases and the J gene lost 5 bases, with 13 bases spanning the gap. The CDR3, as DNA: TGTGCCAGCAGCTTTAGTACCGGATCTACTGAAGCTTTCTTT. Translating gives CASSFSTGSTEAFF.

The sample holds one count of this clone. The genes are TRBV27 and TRBJ2-2; D is possibly TRBD1 (6 bases). The length of the CDR3 is 15 residues. Germline-derived CDR1 and CDR2 are MNHEY and SMNVEV (reference sequence). V was trimmed by 5 bases and J by 6 bases, leaving 16 bases between them. The CDR3 DNA reads TGTGCCAGCAGTCCCTACAGGGCCGGGCCCGGGGAGCTGTTTTTT. This sequence encodes CASSPYRAGPGELFF.